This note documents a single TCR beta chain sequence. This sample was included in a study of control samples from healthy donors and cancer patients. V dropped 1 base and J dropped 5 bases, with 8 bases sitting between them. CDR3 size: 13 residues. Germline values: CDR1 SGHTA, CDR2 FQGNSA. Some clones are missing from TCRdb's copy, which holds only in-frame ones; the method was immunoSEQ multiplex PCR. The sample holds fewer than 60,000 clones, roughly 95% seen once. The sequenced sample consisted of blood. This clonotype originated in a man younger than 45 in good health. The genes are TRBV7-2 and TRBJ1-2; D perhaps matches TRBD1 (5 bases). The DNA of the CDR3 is TGTGCCAGCAGCTTAGGACAGTTTTATGGCTACACCTTC. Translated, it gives CASSLGQFYGYTF.